This T cell receptor beta chain is from a study of T cells expressing NK-cell markers. CDR3 length equals 16 residues. CDR1 and CDR2 from the germline V gene are SEHNR and FQNEAQ (reference sequence). TCRdb reprocessed the 5' RACE reads; each CDR3 protein has one entry and no DNA is given. This sample's table has 300,000 to 500,000 distinct CDR3 sequences. What was sequenced was blood T cells: a sorted CD56 or NKG2C T cell subset, CD4+ or CD8+ T cells, or bulk PBMC T cells (not recorded which). This TCR was sampled from a woman aged 50 to 60 in good health. V and J are TRBV7-9 and TRBJ2-6; absent DNA, TCRdb's TRBD2 call cannot be checked. The CDR3 reads CASSKGGFAGANVLTF.